These T cell receptor beta chains were read from a single sample in a study of T-cell memory formation after mild COVID-19. TCRdb reprocessed the 5' RACE reads via MiXCR and lists one record per CDR3 protein. The table has about 400,000 distinct CDR3 sequences, more than 20% seen once. The specimen was PBMCs or a T cell subset sorted from them (not recorded which). The receptors come from an adult woman who had mild COVID-19 (a few samples of this study predate the infection). Cell type and time point are not known. CDR3s include the opening cysteine and the closing phenylalanine or tryptophan. A D gene is named only where the DNA matches it firmly. Clone size appears in some rows only: once, few, many, or a class for an expanded clone.

TRBV6-2/TRBV6-3	-	-	TRBJ1-6	TGTGCCAGCAGACATGACAGGCTACCTTCCTTTTCACCCCTCCACTTT	CASRHDRLPSFSPLHF
TRBV7-6	-	-	TRBJ2-7	TGTGCCAGCAGCTACAGTGGGGGGCTTTATTACGAGCAGTACTTC	CASSYSGGLYYEQYF
TRBV6-5	-	-	TRBJ1-1	TGTGCCAGCAGACTCGACAGGACGGGGAACACTGAAGCTTTCTTT	CASRLDRTGNTEAFF
TRBV4-3	TRBD1	-	TRBJ2-2	TGCGCCAGCAGCCAAGGAGACGGGACAGAATTGAACACCGGGGAGCTGTTTTTT	CASSQGDGTELNTGELFF
TRBV5-8	TRBD1	-	TRBJ2-3	TGTGCCAGCAGCTTGTTTGGGGGACAGACTACAGATACGCAGTATTTT	CASSLFGGQTTDTQYF
TRBV4-1	-	few	TRBJ1-3	TGCGCCAGCAGCCAACTGGAGGGAGGAAACACCATATATTTT	CASSQLEGGNTIYF
TRBV6-6	-	-	TRBJ2-7	TGTGCCAGCAGCGAACAGGTCTCCTACGAGCAGTACTTC	CASSEQVSYEQYF
TRBV4-2	-	-	TRBJ2-3	TGTGCCAGCAGCCCCCGAGGAGCAGATACGCAGTATTTT	CASSPRGADTQYF
TRBV7-8	-	-	TRBJ1-5	TGTGCCAGCAGCTTCCACTCACTCGGGAACATTCTCGATAGCAATCAGCCCCAGCATTTT	CASSFHSLGNILDSNQPQHF
TRBV7-8	-	-	TRBJ1-5	TGTGCCAGCAGCTTAGTTGTGCAGGGGTACAATCAGCCCCAGCATTTT	CASSLVVQGYNQPQHF
TRBV24-1	TRBD1	-	TRBJ2-1	TGTGCCACCAGTGATTTGCGGACAGGGAGGAATGAGCAGTTCTTC	CATSDLRTGRNEQFF
TRBV7-2	TRBD2	-	TRBJ2-7	TGTGCCAGCAGCTTAGAGCCTAGCGGGAGTTCTCGCGACGAGCAGTACTTC	CASSLEPSGSSRDEQYF
TRBV5-6	-	few	TRBJ2-3	TGTGCCAGCAGCTTGGGCCCGCCGAGCGCAGATACGCAGTATTTT	CASSLGPPSADTQYF
TRBV4-2	-	once	TRBJ2-3	TGTGCCAGCAGCCCTCGGGACTCCCCAGGGGATACGCAGTATTTT	CASSPRDSPGDTQYF
TRBV7-8	-	-	TRBJ1-1	TGTGCCAGCAGCTTAGTACAGTATTCTGAAGCTTTCTTT	CASSLVQYSEAFF
TRBV5-5	TRBD2	few	TRBJ2-1	TGTGCCAGCAGCCGGACTAGCGGGGGGGTCTACAATGAGCAGTTCTTC	CASSRTSGGVYNEQFF
TRBV20-1	-	-	TRBJ1-3	TGCAGTGCCCACTCTGGAAACACCATATATTTT	CSAHSGNTIYF
TRBV11-3	TRBD2	few	TRBJ2-3	TGTGCCAGCAGCGACGGACTAGCGGTCGACACAGATACGCAGTATTTT	CASSDGLAVDTDTQYF
TRBV7-8	TRBD1	few	TRBJ1-1	TGTGCCAGCAGCACCGACAGGGGGCTGGGGAACACTGAAGCTTTCTTT	CASSTDRGLGNTEAFF
TRBV4-2	-	few	TRBJ2-7	TGTGCCAGCAGCCAAGAATGGCGGGCTCCGGTCGAGCAGTACTTC	CASSQEWRAPVEQYF
TRBV20-1	TRBD2	-	TRBJ2-5	TGCAGTGCTAGAAGACTAGCGGGGGGAGAGACCCAGTACTTC	CSARRLAGGETQYF
TRBV11-3	-	-	TRBJ2-2	TGTGCCAGCAGCCCCCTTTGGAACACCGGGGAGCTGTTTTTT	CASSPLWNTGELFF
TRBV12-3/TRBV12-4	-	few	TRBJ1-3	TGTGCCAGCAGTTTCAGGGCAAACACCATATATTTT	CASSFRANTIYF
TRBV24-1	-	-	TRBJ2-2	TGTGCCACCAGTGGGTTGGCCGGGGAGCTGTTTTTT	CATSGLAGELFF
TRBV24-1	-	few	TRBJ1-1	TGTGCCACCAGTGATCCTAGACAGCCTACTGAAGCTTTCTTT	CATSDPRQPTEAFF
TRBV9	TRBD1	few	TRBJ1-1	TGTGCCAGCAGCGAGAAGACAGGGGGCGGCACTGAAGCTTTCTTT	CASSEKTGGGTEAFF
TRBV14	TRBD2	-	TRBJ2-5	TGTGCCAGCAGCCAAGATCCTAGCGGGCTGGGGAGTCCTCAGGTTGAAAGAGAGACCCAGTACTTC	CASSQDPSGLGSPQVERETQYF
TRBV11-2	-	once	TRBJ2-7	TGTGCCAGCAGCTTAGGGATCTTACTCGAGCAGTACTTC	CASSLGILLEQYF
TRBV7-3	-	few	TRBJ2-2	TGTGCCAGCAGCTTAACACAGGGTATAAACACCGGGGAGCTGTTTTTT	CASSLTQGINTGELFF
TRBV24-1	-	few	TRBJ2-1	TGTGCCACCAGTCTCTCACGGGGTGGCGGGCAGTTCTTC	CATSLSRGGGQFF
TRBV20-1	TRBD2	few	TRBJ2-1	TGCAGTGCTAGAGATTACCCTCCTCCTTGGGAGGGAATTAGAGATGAGCAGTTCTTC	CSARDYPPPWEGIRDEQFF
TRBV7-9	TRBD1	few	TRBJ1-2	TGTGCCAGCAGCTTAGGAGGACAGGGGCGCGACTATGGCTACACCTTC	CASSLGGQGRDYGYTF
TRBV6-5	-	few	TRBJ1-1	TGTGCCAGCAGTTACTCGAGGGCCCAGAACACTGAAGCTTTCTTT	CASSYSRAQNTEAFF
TRBV9	-	-	TRBJ2-5	TGTGCCAGCAGCGTAGTGGGCTTTAAAGGGGAGACCCAGTACTTC	CASSVVGFKGETQYF
TRBV2	-	-	TRBJ2-7	TGTGCCAGCAGTCCTGAGCGGGAGCAGTACTTC	CASSPEREQYF
TRBV7-7	TRBD2	-	TRBJ2-1	TGTGCTAGCAGCTTAGGGCTAGCGGGGATGAATGAGCAGTTCTTC	CASSLGLAGMNEQFF
TRBV5-6	TRBD1	few	TRBJ2-1	TGTGCCAGCAGCTTGACAGGGGCGAGATACAATGAGCAGTTCTTC	CASSLTGARYNEQFF
TRBV12-3/TRBV12-4	-	-	TRBJ1-1	TGTGCCAGCAGTTTACTATCCGAGAACACTGAAGCTTTCTTT	CASSLLSENTEAFF
TRBV5-1	-	-	TRBJ2-1	TGCGCCAGCAGCTTCAGGGGGGTTTCCGGCTACAATGAGCAGTTCTTC	CASSFRGVSGYNEQFF
TRBV6-5	TRBD1	-	TRBJ2-2	TGTGCCAGCAGCTCTGACAGGGGTAGCACCGGGGAGCTGTTTTTT	CASSSDRGSTGELFF
TRBV4-3	-	-	TRBJ1-2	TGCGCCAGCAGCCCAGCATGGAAGTGGACTAACTATGGCTACACCTTC	CASSPAWKWTNYGYTF
TRBV24-1	-	-	TRBJ2-2	TGTGCCACCAGTGGCGTAAGGGGGGAGAACACCGGGGAGCTGTTTTTT	CATSGVRGENTGELFF
TRBV11-2	-	-	TRBJ2-2	TGTGCCAGCAGTGGAGCGGCGAACACCGGGGAGCTGTTTTTT	CASSGAANTGELFF
TRBV12-3/TRBV12-4	TRBD2	few	TRBJ2-1	TGTGCCAGTAGAGCCGGGACTAGCGGGGTTGAGCAGTTCTTC	CASRAGTSGVEQFF
TRBV5-1	TRBD1	-	TRBJ2-7	TGCGCCAGCAGACAGACAGGGAAAGGCTACGAGCAGTACTTC	CASRQTGKGYEQYF
TRBV20-1	TRBD1	-	TRBJ1-2	TGCAGTGCTATCGACTCGACAGGGGGGAATGGCTACACCTTC	CSAIDSTGGNGYTF